The 21 T cell receptor beta chains below come from one sample, sequenced in a study of CD8+CD57+ T cells in acquired aplastic anemia. For CDR3 and TCR beta VDJ profiling, genomic DNA was the template used. TCRdb re-called the reads with MiXCR, one entry per CDR3 protein. This table has 150,000 to 200,000 distinct CDR3 sequences, around half appearing once. CD8+CD57+ cell expansion had been shown by flow cytometry in patients chosen for sequencing. What was sequenced was sorted CD4+, CD8+, or CD8+CD57+ T cells (not recorded which) from PBMCs. These receptors were collected from a human donor with aplastic anemia.

Many counts were recorded for this clonotype. The gene calls are TRBV5-1 and TRBJ2-5; TRBD2 aligns across 13 bases. The junction had 8 bases not matched to a gene; V was cut back by 4 bases and J by 5 bases. CDR3 size: 16 residues. CDR1 is SGHRS, CDR2 YFSETQ, per germline. CDR3 sequence reads: CASSTLAGGLWETQYF. CDR3 nucleotide sequence: TGCGCCAGCAGCACACTAGCGGGGGGGCTCTGGGAGACCCAGTACTTC.

This clonotype was found a few times. J is TRBJ2-7 and V is TRBV18; D may be TRBD2 (5 bases). The CDR3 spans 17 residues. Trimming took off 2 bases at V and 0 bases at J, with 17 bases between the two ends. Germline V gene data show CDR1 as KGHSH and CDR2 as LQKENI. The CDR3 DNA is TGTGCCAGCTCACCAGTTGTTAGCGCGTCCAGCTCCTACGAGCAGTACTTC. As protein: CASSPVVSASSSYEQYF.

V and J are TRBV2 and TRBJ2-7; D call uncertain. The V end lost 4 bases, the J end lost 6 bases, and 10 bases lay between the germline ends. Looked up from germline, CDR1 is SNHLY and CDR2 is FYNNEI. The CDR3 sequence is 12 residues long. CDR3 sequence (DNA): TGTGCCAGCAGTGTAGAGACGGGCGAGCAGTACTTC. Its protein product is CASSVETGEQYF.

A remark on this clonotype: A read error may account for a junction end that differs from germline. The CDR3 coding sequence is TGCAGTGTTGACCCCCGGACAGGGAACGGCTTCACCTTC. Residues: CSVDPRTGNGFTF. The chain is built from TRBV20-1 and TRBJ1-2; 8 bases match TRBD1. CDR1 is DFQATT, CDR2 SNEGSKA, per germline (reference sequence). The CDR3 contains 13 residues.

This clonotype came up many times. V and J are TRBV9 and TRBJ2-7, with D possibly being TRBD2 (6 bases). Germline V gene data show CDR1 as SGDLS and CDR2 as YYNGEE. Trimming stripped 0 bases from V and 1 base from J, with 11 bases between. The CDR3 length is 15 residues. CDR3 sequence (DNA): TGTGCCAGCAGCGTAGATCCGGGACTTTCCTACGAGCAGTACTTC. Its protein product is CASSVDPGLSYEQYF.

Points on this clonotype: At one of its ends the junction is not consistent with the germline gene, which may arise from a read error. This chain links TRBV20-1 with TRBJ2-3, with TRBD2 as a possible D gene (6 bases). The germline gives CDR1 DFQATT, CDR2 SNEGSKA (reference sequence). This CDR3 has 15 amino acids. The CDR3 DNA reads as TGCAGTGCTAGAGAGTCGGGGGTGGACACAGGTACGCAGTGTTTT. Translating it yields CSARESGVDTGTQCF.

This sequence joins TRBV2 and TRBJ1-1; perhaps TRBD1 as D (6 bases). Between the trimmed V and J ends, which lost 8 bases and 1 base, there was a span of 14 bases. The CDR3 totals 14 residues. The germline V gene has CDR1 SNHLY and CDR2 FYNNEI. Here the CDR3 DNA reads TGTGCCAGCTTTAGTACAGGGAGGAACACTGAAGCTTTCTTT. Protein: CASFSTGRNTEAFF. The full variable domain, in which reference TRBV2 and TRBJ1-1 provide the parts outside the CDR3, is EPEVTQTPSHQVTQMGQEVILRCVPISNHLYFYWYRQILGQKVEFLVSFYNNEISEKSEIFDDQFSVERPDGSNFTLKIRSTKLEDSAMYFCASFSTGRNTEAFFGQGTRLTVV.

V usage is TRBV7-2 and J usage is TRBJ1-2; no definite D call. The germline gives CDR1 SGHTA, CDR2 FQGNSA. The V end was cut by 2 bases, the J end by 8 bases, with 15 bases between. The CDR3 loop spans 14 amino acids. CDR3 loop: CASSLIIGVQGYTF. Here the CDR3 DNA reads TGTGCCAGCAGCTTAATTATCGGGGTTCAGGGCTACACCTTC.

The V gene is TRBV19, the J gene TRBJ1-4; the D is unclear. The germline V gene encodes CDR1 LNHDA and CDR2 SQIVND (reference sequence). V was cut by 4 bases and J by 8 bases, with 14 bases left in between. This CDR3 spans 14 amino acids. CDR3 nucleotides: TGTGCCAGTAGTACCCGACGGTACCGGGAAAAACTGTTTTTT. As protein: CASSTRRYREKLFF.

The rearrangement joins TRBV7-6 to TRBJ2-7; 9 bases map to TRBD1. Trimming cost V 3 bases and J 3 bases; bases outside gene matches: 3. The germline gives CDR1 SGHVS, CDR2 FNYEAQ. The CDR3 runs 14 residues. The CDR3 sequence is CASSLGTGLYEQYF. The DNA of the CDR3 is TGTGCCAGCAGCTTGGGGACAGGGCTCTACGAGCAGTACTTC.

Comment on this clonotype: A much bigger clone sits one base away, suggesting this may be a read error. Because the CDR3 is missing its conserved closing phenylalanine or tryptophan, this is likely a read error. This chain joins TRBV11-2 and TRBJ2-2, with D tentatively TRBD1 (5 bases). V gave up 7 bases and J gave up 0 bases, with 9 bases separating them. The CDR3 is 14 amino acids. Germline values: CDR1 SGHAT, CDR2 FQNNGV. CDR3 in amino acids: CASKAGPNTGELFS. CDR3 DNA: TGTGCCAGCAAGGCAGGGCCGAACACCGGGGAGCTGTTTTCT.

This clonotype has a count of ten or more. This chain uses TRBV3-1 with TRBJ1-2, with D unresolved. The ends were cut back, 4 bases at V and 5 bases at J, with 8 bases in the middle. Germline CDR1 and CDR2: LGHDT and YNNKEL (reference sequence). The CDR3 spans 12 residues. CDR3 loop: CASSRGIYGYTF. The CDR3 DNA reads TGTGCCAGCAGCCGGGGAATTTATGGCTACACCTTC. The full variable domain, with the rest looked up from reference TRBV3-1 and TRBJ1-2, is DTAVSQTPKYLVTQMGNDKSIKCEQNLGHDTMYWYKQDSKKFLKIMFSYNNKELIINETVPNRFSPKSPDKAHLNLHINSLELGDSAVYFCASSRGIYGYTFGSGTRLTVV.

This clonotype is a singleton in its sample. The V gene is TRBV7-2, the J gene TRBJ1-4; 12 nucleotides agree with TRBD1. This CDR3 spans 15 amino acids. The V gene end was trimmed by 6 bases and the J gene end by 7 bases; junction bases not matched to a gene: 6. Germline CDR1 reads SGHTA; CDR2 reads FQGNSA. CDR3 in DNA: TGTGCCAGCAGTCCTCCGGGACAGGGGGCTGAAAAACTGTTTTTT. Protein: CASSPPGQGAEKLFF.

V usage is TRBV19 and J usage is TRBJ1-5; TRBD1 matches 8 bases. The junction had 7 bases not matched to a gene; V was cut back by 5 bases and J by 7 bases. The germline V gene has CDR1 LNHDA and CDR2 SQIVND (reference sequence). The CDR3 is 14 amino acids. The CDR3 protein is CASSPDREGQPQHF. The CDR3, as DNA: TGTGCCAGTAGTCCGGACAGGGAAGGACAGCCCCAGCATTTT.

This clonotype has ten or more counts. The genes are TRBV20-1 and TRBJ2-1, with TRBD1 identical over 10 bases. The ends lost 5 bases at V and 9 bases at J; junction bases unmatched: 13. The CDR3 is 15 residues long. Germline assignment: CDR1 DFQATT and CDR2 SNEGSKA (reference sequence). DNA of the CDR3: TGCAGTGCTGGGCCGACAGGGGGCGGCCTAGGTGAGCAGTTCTTC. Amino acid sequence: CSAGPTGGGLGEQFF.

The chain uses TRBV5-1 and TRBJ2-5; TRBD2 aligns across 10 bases. The CDR3 spans 14 residues. Per the germline V gene, CDR1 is SGHRS and CDR2 is YFSETQ. J was trimmed by 4 bases and V by 4 bases; bases with no gene match: 4. The CDR3 DNA reads TGCGCCAGCAGCCCAGCGGGGGGGCCAGAGACCCAGTACTTC. It translates to CASSPAGGPETQYF. Drawing the rest from reference TRBV5-1 and TRBJ2-5, the complete variable domain is KAGVTQTPRYLIKTRGQQVTLSCSPISGHRSVSWYQQTPGQGLQFLFEYFSETQRNKGNFPGRFSGRQFSNSRSEMNVSTLELGDSALYLCASSPAGGPETQYFGPGTRLLVL.

The chain couples TRBV7-9 to TRBJ2-3; the D is unclear. CDR1 SEHNR and CDR2 FQNEAQ come from the germline V gene (reference sequence). The CDR3 has 9 residues. Trimming pared 7 bases from V and 4 bases from J, leaving 0 bases between. CDR3 residues: CASTDTQYF. Here the CDR3 DNA reads TGTGCCAGCACAGATACGCAGTATTTT.

V usage is TRBV12-3 or TRBV12-4 and J usage is TRBJ2-3, with D perhaps TRBD2 (6 bases). V lost 6 bases and J 8 bases, leaving 9 bases between the germline ends. The CDR3 totals 11 residues. The CDR3 region is CASRKAGTQYF. CDR3 sequence (DNA): TGTGCCAGCAGGAAAGCGGGTACGCAGTATTTT.

This clonotype was seen ten or more times. This chain uses TRBV6-1 with TRBJ2-3, with 11 bases that match TRBD2. With V trimmed by 6 bases and J by 7 bases, 6 bases remained unmatched. The CDR3 runs to 14 residues. Germline V CDR1 and CDR2: MNHNS, SASEGT. The CDR3 nucleotides read TGTGCCAGCAGACCACTAGCGGGGGTATATACGCAGTATTTT. It codes for CASRPLAGVYTQYF.

The chain employs TRBV15 and TRBJ1-2; D possibly corresponds to TRBD1 (5 bases). CDR1 is LNHNV, CDR2 YYDKDF, per germline (reference sequence). Trimming stripped 5 bases from V and 0 bases from J, with 7 bases between. The CDR3 loop spans 13 amino acids. The CDR3 loop is CATSGGANYGYTF. The CDR3, as DNA: TGTGCCACCAGCGGGGGGGCTAACTATGGCTACACCTTC.

This clonotype has a count of ten or more. The DNA of the CDR3 is TGTGCCAGCAGTTACAGTACAGGGGCCATAGTCCTGTACTTC. The encoded protein is CASSYSTGAIVLYF. The chain employs TRBV6-5 and TRBJ2-5, with 7 bases identical to TRBD1. This CDR3 region has 14 residues. CDR1 MNHEY and CDR2 SVGAGI come from the germline V gene. The ends lost 2 bases at V and 13 bases at J; junction bases unmatched: 13.